The 23 T cell receptor beta chains in this list originate from one sample, sequenced in a study of blood T cell repertoires in COVID-19. Assay used: immunoSEQ multiplex PCR; TCRdb lists only in-frame clones, some missing. The table shows some 190,000 clones, with around 80% occurring only once. Sequenced material: peripheral blood. The receptors were gathered from a woman at least 80 years old with COVID-19, enrolled during active disease.

The genes are TRBV19 and TRBJ2-1; TRBD2 agrees at 8 bases. Germline assignment: CDR1 LNHDA and CDR2 SQIVND (reference sequence). The CDR3 runs to 15 residues. V lost 5 bases, J lost 7 bases, and 10 bases stayed unmatched. CDR3 DNA sequence: TGTGCCAGTAGTCCTCGCACTAGCGGTCGGAATGAGCAGTTCTTC. Its protein is CASSPRTSGRNEQFF.

V usage is TRBV27 and J usage is TRBJ1-5, with 7 bases fitting TRBD1. Trimming cost V 5 bases and J 3 bases; bases outside gene matches: 10. The CDR3 has 16 residues. CDR1 is MNHEY and CDR2 is SMNVEV in the germline V gene (reference sequence). The CDR3 nucleotides are TGTGCCAGCAGTCCCTTGGACAGGATCCTCAATCAGCCCCAGCATTTT. It is translated as CASSPLDRILNQPQHF.

This rearrangement joins TRBV7-9 to TRBJ1-2; 8 positions agree with TRBD1. The V and J ends lost 4 bases and 7 bases, in that order; junction bases with no gene match: 14. The CDR3 is made up of 16 amino acids. Germline V gene sequence: CDR1 SEHNR, CDR2 FQNEAQ (reference sequence). The CDR3 region is CASSSLVQTGAAGYTF. The CDR3 DNA is TGTGCCAGCAGCTCCCTCGTGCAGACAGGGGCGGCTGGCTACACCTTC.

V usage is TRBV24-1 and J usage is TRBJ2-3; weak D call: TRBD1 (5 bases). CDR3 length equals 15 residues. CDR1 KGHDR and CDR2 SFDVKD come from the germline V gene. V was cut by 3 bases and J by 4 bases, with 13 bases left in between. CDR3 protein: CATSDMQGSADTQYF. The CDR3 region has the DNA TGTGCCACCAGTGATATGCAGGGTTCCGCAGATACGCAGTATTTT.

The gene calls are TRBV5-4 and TRBJ1-3, with D uncertain. CDR1 and CDR2 (germline): SGHNT, YYREEE (reference sequence). The CDR3 has 15 residues. The V and J ends lost 3 bases and 0 bases respectively, with 10 bases between them. CDR3 sequence: CASSYLGTSGNTIYF. The CDR3, as DNA: TGTGCCAGCAGCTACCTGGGCACCTCTGGAAACACCATATATTTT.

This chain uses TRBV5-6 with TRBJ2-5; 11 nucleotides line up with TRBD2. Germline CDR1 SGHDT, CDR2 YYEEEE. The CDR3 is 15 residues long. The junction had 3 bases not matched to a gene; V was cut back by 3 bases and J by 2 bases. CDR3 coding DNA: TGTGCCAGCAGCTGGCGGACTAGCGGGCAAGAGACCCAGTACTTC. Protein: CASSWRTSGQETQYF.

V usage is TRBV19 and J usage is TRBJ1-2; possible D gene TRBD1, 6 bases. Trimming removed 7 bases from V and 2 bases from J, with 17 bases in between. Looked up from germline, CDR1 is LNHDA and CDR2 is SQIVND (reference sequence). The length of the CDR3 is 15 residues. CDR3 coding DNA: TGTGCCAGTACCGCAACGACAGGACCCAACTATGGCTACACCTTC. It encodes CASTATTGPNYGYTF.

This clone is a singleton in its sample. Germline and junction disagree at one end, which may indicate a read error. This chain links TRBV27 with TRBJ2-7; D gene unclear. CDR1 and CDR2 (germline): MNHEY, SMNVEV (reference sequence). This CDR3 comprises 9 residues. The CDR3 coding sequence is TGTGCCCGCCCTGAGTTTGTAGTCTTC. Protein product: CARPEFVVF.

The J gene is TRBJ2-7, the V gene TRBV28, with unresolved D. CDR3 size: 13 residues. Germline lookup yields CDR1 MDHEN and CDR2 SYDVKM. Deletions cut 2 bases from V and 0 bases from J, with 5 bases between. CDR3 protein: CASSLDISYEQYF. The CDR3 nucleotides read TGTGCCAGCAGTTTAGACATCTCCTACGAGCAGTACTTC.

V usage is TRBV9 and J usage is TRBJ2-5; 7 bases align to TRBD2. The length of the CDR3 is 15 residues. Germline lookup yields CDR1 SGDLS and CDR2 YYNGEE. The V segment lost 0 bases and the J segment 2 bases; nucleotides outside the gene matches: 4. CDR3 DNA: TGTGCCAGCAGCGTAGAGGCTAGCGGACAAGAGACCCAGTACTTC. This sequence encodes CASSVEASGQETQYF.

A few counts support this clone. The chain links TRBV28 to TRBJ1-1; D gene unclear. The CDR3 runs 15 residues. The V gene lost 2 bases and the J gene lost 5 bases, with 15 bases spanning the gap. Germline values: CDR1 MDHEN, CDR2 SYDVKM. In DNA, the CDR3 is TGTGCCAGCAGTTTAACGAGGGCCCGGGGTACTGAAGCTTTCTTT. The encoded protein is CASSLTRARGTEAFF.

This rearrangement joins TRBV11-2 to TRBJ1-5, with D tentatively TRBD1 (6 bases). CDR3 length: 13 amino acids. V dropped 6 bases and J dropped 2 bases, with 8 bases sitting between them. The V gene's germline CDR1 is SGHAT and CDR2 FQNNGV. The chain's CDR3 is CASSQGRNQPQHF. CDR3 DNA sequence: TGTGCCAGCAGTCAGGGGCGCAATCAGCCCCAGCATTTT.

This clone occurred a few times. The chain links TRBV6-5 to TRBJ1-1, with TRBD1 matching over 7 bases. V gave up 7 bases and J gave up 6 bases; unmatched junction bases: 11. This CDR3 comprises 14 residues. CDR1 is MNHEY and CDR2 is SVGAGI in the germline V gene. The CDR3 nucleotides are TGTGCCAGCATACCAGAAGGGGGCGTCGCTGAAGCTTTCTTT. Protein: CASIPEGGVAEAFF.

The chain couples TRBV25-1 to TRBJ2-5; 9 bases are shared with TRBD2. The trim removed 6 bases at V and 1 base at J, leaving 9 bases unmatched. Looked up from germline, CDR1 is MGHDK and CDR2 is SYGVNS. This CDR3 has 16 amino acids. The CDR3 is CASRGWREGAQETQYF. The CDR3 bases are TGTGCCAGCAGGGGGTGGCGGGAGGGGGCCCAAGAGACCCAGTACTTC.

The chain combines TRBV5-5 with TRBJ2-2; 10 bases are shared with TRBD2. CDR1 and CDR2 (germline): SGHKS, YYEKEE (reference sequence). The trim removed 0 bases at V and 1 base at J, leaving 6 bases unmatched. The CDR3 is 18 amino acids. Here the CDR3 reads CASSLAGASGRNTGELFF. CDR3 DNA: TGTGCCAGCAGCTTGGCCGGGGCTAGCGGGAGGAACACCGGGGAGCTGTTTTTT.

CDR3 sequence (DNA): TGTGCCACCAGCAGAGATGGGAGGGCCTTCTCTGGAAACACCATATATTTT. As protein: CATSRDGRAFSGNTIYF. The chain has TRBV15 and TRBJ1-3; D ambiguous. V was clipped by 0 bases and J by 0 bases, with 12 bases between them. The germline V gene has CDR1 LNHNV and CDR2 YYDKDF (reference sequence). The CDR3 loop spans 17 amino acids.

The chain combines TRBV2 with TRBJ1-5; 9 nucleotides align to TRBD1. The CDR3 has 15 residues. The germline V gene has CDR1 SNHLY and CDR2 FYNNEI. Germline trimming cut 4 bases from V and 4 bases from J; bases unmatched to any gene: 5. CDR3 DNA: TGTGCCAGCAGTGGGACAGGGGCAGAGAATCAGCCCCAGCATTTT. Encoded protein: CASSGTGAENQPQHF.

This clone was detected only once. The chain recombines TRBV19 with TRBJ1-2; weak D call: TRBD1 (5 bases). Germline V CDR1 and CDR2: LNHDA, SQIVND (reference sequence). V was pared by 1 base and J by 4 bases, with 10 bases between. The CDR3 is 14 amino acids. The CDR3 loop is CASSIGTGVYGYTF. The CDR3 region has the DNA TGTGCCAGTAGTATAGGAACGGGGGTCTATGGCTACACCTTC.

The V call is TRBV9, the J call TRBJ2-2, with D possibly being TRBD2 (6 bases). Trimming pared 4 bases from V and 8 bases from J, leaving 21 bases between. The CDR3 loop spans 16 amino acids. Germline CDR1 and CDR2: SGDLS and YYNGEE. The CDR3 region is CASSPMEGFWGGELFF. Here the CDR3 DNA reads TGTGCCAGCAGCCCCATGGAGGGCTTTTGGGGTGGGGAGCTGTTTTTT.

The chain has TRBV9 and TRBJ2-6; 11 bases are shared with TRBD1. Germline loops: CDR1 SGDLS, CDR2 YYNGEE. V dropped 2 bases and J dropped 3; count of bases not matched to a gene: 7. CDR3 length equals 18 residues. The CDR3 DNA is TGTGCCAGCAGCGTGGCCGGGACAGGGGGAGGTGGGGCCAACGTCCTGACTTTC. The encoded protein is CASSVAGTGGGGANVLTF.

The DNA of the CDR3 is TGTGCCAGTAGTACCTACGGGTCCCGGGTAGGCTACACCTTC. Encoded protein: CASSTYGSRVGYTF. J is TRBJ1-2 and V is TRBV19; the D is unclear. The germline V gene has CDR1 LNHDA and CDR2 SQIVND (reference sequence). Trimming took 4 bases from V and 8 from J, leaving 17 bases between them. The CDR3 is 14 amino acids.

The chain recombines TRBV6-5 with TRBJ2-2, with a tentative D call TRBD2 (6 bases). The CDR3 consists of 15 residues. The germline V gene has CDR1 MNHEY and CDR2 SVGAGI. V lost 6 bases and J 7 bases, leaving 18 bases between the germline ends. For the CDR3, the DNA is TGTGCCAGCAGAAGAGGAGGGAGTCCTGGCGGGGAGCTGTTTTTT. The encoded protein is CASRRGGSPGGELFF.

This sequence joins TRBV18 and TRBJ1-4; no definite D call. Germline V lookup: CDR1 KGHSH, CDR2 LQKENI. The CDR3 loop spans 14 amino acids. With 0 bases removed from V and 0 bases from J, the gap between germline ends came to 2 bases. The CDR3 DNA follows: TGTGCCAGCTCACCACCCTCAACTAATGAAAAACTGTTTTTT. Translating it yields CASSPPSTNEKLFF.